The 21 T cell receptor beta chains presented below share a single source sample, sequenced in a study of shared clonotypes between healthy human individuals. Assay: immunoSEQ multiplex PCR; the TCRdb copy retains only in-frame clones and omits some. Here the sample spans about 1.5 million clones, 95% to 99% being singletons. The material sequenced was naive CD4+ T cells sorted from blood. Subset indicated: CD45RA+ positively selected. Every receptor here comes from a man under 40 in good health.

This clone was detected only once. The rearrangement links TRBV18 to TRBJ2-7; D ambiguous. This CDR3 spans 11 amino acids. The germline CDR1 and CDR2 sequences are KGHSH and LQKENI. V dropped 3 bases and J dropped 9 bases, with 9 bases sitting between them. The CDR3, as DNA: TGTGCCAGCTCACCTTCCATCGGGCAGTACTTC. Encoded protein: CASSPSIGQYF.

The chain couples TRBV4-3 to TRBJ2-7; 9 bases agree with TRBD1. J was trimmed by 2 bases and V by 4 bases; bases with no gene match: 6. The germline gives CDR1 LGHNA, CDR2 YSLEER. This CDR3 has 15 amino acids. The CDR3 coding sequence is TGCGCCAGCAGCCTAAGGGACAGGGCCCCCTACGAGCAGTACTTC. It encodes CASSLRDRAPYEQYF.

The genes are TRBV7-9 and TRBJ2-7, with 8 positions matching TRBD1. CDR1 is SEHNR, CDR2 FQNEAQ, per germline (reference sequence). The CDR3 length is 14 residues. V gave up 7 bases and J gave up 3 bases; unmatched junction bases: 8. The CDR3 region is CASMGDRSNYEQYF. The DNA of the CDR3 is TGTGCCAGCATGGGGGACAGGAGCAACTACGAGCAGTACTTC.

The chain is built from TRBV19 and TRBJ1-1; possible D gene TRBD1, 6 bases. The CDR3 contains 18 residues. Trimming stripped 3 bases from V and 0 bases from J, with 20 bases between. Germline V gives CDR1 LNHDA, CDR2 SQIVND (reference sequence). The CDR3 coding sequence is TGTGCCAGTAGTATGGACCCGGACAGATTTCTGATGAACACTGAAGCTTTCTTT. It specifies CASSMDPDRFLMNTEAFF.

The chain joins TRBV21-1 to TRBJ2-7; TRBD1 reflects the table's D call only, with no check against the DNA. TRBV21-1 is a pseudogene. The CDR3 runs to 16 residues. CDR3: CASSNSPRDRYYEQYF. In DNA form, the CDR3 reads TGTGCCAGCAGCAATTCTCCACGGGACAGGTACTACGAGCAGTACTTC.

J is TRBJ2-2 and V is TRBV5-1; D is unresolved. Germline lookup yields CDR1 SGHRS and CDR2 YFSETQ. Trimming removed 3 bases at V and 1 base at J, with 7 bases between. The CDR3 covers 14 residues. In DNA form, the CDR3 reads TGCGCCAGCAGCTATCTCTTGAACACCGGGGAGCTGTTTTTT. It codes for CASSYLLNTGELFF.

The chain carries TRBV2 and TRBJ2-5, with D possibly matching TRBD1 (6 bases). The CDR3 is 13 residues long. Per germline, CDR1 SNHLY and CDR2 FYNNEI. Trimming shortened V by 6 bases and J by 0 bases, and 8 bases separated the two germline ends. The CDR3 sequence is CASSHRDQETQYF. For the CDR3, the DNA is TGTGCCAGCAGCCACAGGGACCAAGAGACCCAGTACTTC.

V is TRBV2 and J is TRBJ1-2; TRBD1 matches 7 bases. The CDR3 is 15 residues long. CDR1 is SNHLY, CDR2 FYNNEI, per germline. The trim removed 2 bases at V and 2 bases at J, leaving 5 bases unmatched. In DNA, the CDR3 is TGTGCCAGCAGTGAATTCGCAGGGGGAAACTATGGCTACACCTTC. Translation: CASSEFAGGNYGYTF.

This sequence joins TRBV9 and TRBJ2-1; TRBD2 matches 8 bases. In germline, CDR1 is SGDLS, CDR2 YYNGEE. There are 16 residues in the CDR3. Trimming removed 4 bases from V and 1 base from J; junction bases left unmatched: 7. CDR3 sequence: CASSPSGSESYNEQFF. The CDR3 DNA reads as TGTGCCAGCAGCCCGAGCGGGAGTGAGTCCTACAATGAGCAGTTCTTC.

This rearrangement joins TRBV5-6 to TRBJ2-7; no reliable D call. Germline values: CDR1 SGHDT, CDR2 YYEEEE. CDR3 length: 12 amino acids. Deletions cut 4 bases from V and 3 bases from J, with 8 bases between. The DNA of the CDR3 is TGTGCCAGCAGCAAACACGACTACGAGCAGTACTTC. Its protein is CASSKHDYEQYF. The variable domain in full, with the rest retrieved from reference TRBV5-6 and TRBJ2-7, is DAGVTQSPTHLIKTRGQQVTLRCSPKSGHDTVSWYQQALGQGPQFIFQYYEEEERQRGNFPDRFSGHQFPNYSSELNVNALLLGDSALYLCASSKHDYEQYFGPGTRLTVT.

The chain uses TRBV28 and TRBJ1-2; D is ambiguous. The CDR3 extends over 13 amino acids. From germline, CDR1 is MDHEN and CDR2 SYDVKM. The V gene lost 3 bases and the J gene lost 2 bases, with 7 bases spanning the gap. The CDR3 DNA reads as TGTGCCAGCAGTTTCGGGCTAAACTATGGCTACACCTTC. This sequence encodes CASSFGLNYGYTF.

The chain is built from TRBV19 and TRBJ2-1; 9 nucleotides align to TRBD2. From germline, CDR1 is LNHDA and CDR2 SQIVND (reference sequence). V lost 4 bases, J lost 4 bases, and 5 bases stayed unmatched. The CDR3 has 15 residues. This CDR3 reads CASSSTSGWYNEQFF. The CDR3 nucleotides are TGTGCCAGTAGTAGTACTAGCGGGTGGTACAATGAGCAGTTCTTC.

This rearrangement joins TRBV30 to TRBJ1-5; maybe TRBD1 (6 bases). Germline CDR1 GTSNPN, CDR2 SVGIG (reference sequence). V was shortened by 2 bases and J by 2 bases, with 7 bases between the two germline ends. The CDR3 spans 13 residues. DNA of the CDR3: TGTGCCTGGAGTTGGACAGGCAATCAGCCCCAGCATTTT. Translated, it gives CAWSWTGNQPQHF.

The chain couples TRBV6-1 to TRBJ1-2, with a weak D call TRBD1 (5 bases). Per germline, CDR1 MNHNS and CDR2 SASEGT. V lost 1 base, J lost 3 bases, and 9 bases lay in between. The CDR3 has 14 amino acids. The CDR3 reads CASSEVGGYYGYTF. The DNA of the CDR3 is TGTGCCAGCAGTGAAGTTGGGGGATACTATGGCTACACCTTC.

The chain recombines TRBV28 with TRBJ1-4; D is uncertain. Germline CDR1 MDHEN, CDR2 SYDVKM. Trimming cost V 6 bases and J 5 bases, with 7 bases left between them. The CDR3 is made up of 12 amino acids. This chain's CDR3 is CASSGPNEKLFF. The CDR3 DNA is TGTGCCAGCAGCGGTCCAAATGAAAAACTGTTTTTT. Full variable domain (outside the CDR3, taken from reference TRBV28 and TRBJ1-4): DVKVTQSSRYLVKRTGEKVFLECVQDMDHENMFWYRQDPGLGLRLIYFSYDVKMKEKGDIPEGYSVSREKKERFSLILESASTNQTSMYLCASSGPNEKLFFGSGTQLSVL.

The V gene is TRBV2, the J gene TRBJ2-3; 8 bases match TRBD2. Germline CDR1 is SNHLY and CDR2 is FYNNEI. V lost 5 bases to trimming and J lost 0 bases; unmatched junction nucleotides: 4. The CDR3 consists of 15 residues. This CDR3 reads CASSRGGRSTDTQYF. The CDR3 DNA sequence: TGTGCCAGCAGTCGGGGGGGTCGTAGCACAGATACGCAGTATTTT.

Concerning this clone: Distinct nucleotide sequences in the sample also encode this CDR3. V usage is TRBV5-1 and J usage is TRBJ1-1; 7 bases are a match to TRBD1. With V trimmed by 0 bases and J by 6 bases, 2 bases remained unmatched. The germline gives CDR1 SGHRS, CDR2 YFSETQ. The CDR3 is made up of 13 amino acids. This chain's CDR3 is CASSLGQGAEAFF. CDR3 DNA: TGCGCCAGCAGCTTGGGACAGGGTGCTGAAGCTTTCTTT.

The chain combines TRBV27 with TRBJ2-7; unclear D gene. Germline CDR1 and CDR2: MNHEY and SMNVEV (reference sequence). V was pared by 6 bases and J by 4 bases, with 16 bases between. This CDR3 comprises 14 residues. DNA of the CDR3: TGTGCCAGCAGACCTGAGCCTGCCCGATACGAGCAGTACTTC. Its protein product is CASRPEPARYEQYF.

The CDR3 loop reads CASSSSLGSYTF. CDR3 DNA: TGTGCCAGCAGCTCATCCCTGGGAAGCTACACCTTC. This sequence joins TRBV11-2 and TRBJ1-2; D remains unclear. The ends were cut back, 4 bases at V and 9 bases at J, with 12 bases in the middle. Per the germline V gene, CDR1 is SGHAT and CDR2 is FQNNGV. The CDR3 consists of 12 residues. Full variable domain (rest looked up from reference TRBV11-2 and TRBJ1-2): EAGVAQSPRYKIIEKRQSVAFWCNPISGHATLYWYQQILGQGPKLLIQFQNNGVVDDSQLPKDRFSAERLKGVDSTLKIQPAKLEDSAVYLCASSSSLGSYTFGSGTRLTVV.

This clone showed up just once. The genes are TRBV6-1 and TRBJ1-1; 12 nucleotides align to TRBD1. The CDR3 is 18 amino acids. CDR1 is MNHNS, CDR2 SASEGT, per germline. Trimming at V came to 4 bases and at J to 0 bases, leaving 9 bases not matched to a gene. The CDR3 protein is CASSAGTGGIGMNTEAFF. As DNA, the CDR3 is TGTGCCAGCAGTGCCGGGACAGGGGGCATTGGGATGAACACTGAAGCTTTCTTT.

The table lists this clone with a few counts. This chain joins TRBV6-5 and TRBJ1-5; D ambiguous. The CDR3 has 14 residues. V shed 5 bases and J shed 2 bases, with 10 bases lying between them. Germline values: CDR1 MNHEY, CDR2 SVGAGI. CDR3 loop: CASSVSAGNQPQHF. The DNA of the CDR3 is TGTGCCAGCAGTGTCAGCGCGGGCAATCAGCCCCAGCATTTT.